This TCR beta chain was sequenced during a study of T cells after yellow fever vaccination. This CDR3 spans 13 amino acids. Per germline, CDR1 DFQATT and CDR2 SNEGSKA (reference sequence). V was shortened by 4 bases and J by 1 base, with 8 bases between the two germline ends. They built TCR cDNA with 5'RACE template switching, a step that put in a universal primer site and UMIs. TCRdb ran MiXCR on the 5' RACE reads and lists one entry per CDR3 protein. The sample records about 350,000 distinct CDR3 sequences, 11% being singletons. There are a few counts of this clonotype. This chain joins TRBV20-1 and TRBJ1-5, with a weak D call TRBD1 (6 bases). Source: PBMCs, taken on the day of the first yellow fever vaccination. The clonotype originates from a man aged 18 to 30 who received the YFV17D yellow fever vaccine. The CDR3 DNA sequence: TGCAGTGCTACAGGGGACAGCAATCAGCCCCAGCATTTT. As protein: CSATGDSNQPQHF.